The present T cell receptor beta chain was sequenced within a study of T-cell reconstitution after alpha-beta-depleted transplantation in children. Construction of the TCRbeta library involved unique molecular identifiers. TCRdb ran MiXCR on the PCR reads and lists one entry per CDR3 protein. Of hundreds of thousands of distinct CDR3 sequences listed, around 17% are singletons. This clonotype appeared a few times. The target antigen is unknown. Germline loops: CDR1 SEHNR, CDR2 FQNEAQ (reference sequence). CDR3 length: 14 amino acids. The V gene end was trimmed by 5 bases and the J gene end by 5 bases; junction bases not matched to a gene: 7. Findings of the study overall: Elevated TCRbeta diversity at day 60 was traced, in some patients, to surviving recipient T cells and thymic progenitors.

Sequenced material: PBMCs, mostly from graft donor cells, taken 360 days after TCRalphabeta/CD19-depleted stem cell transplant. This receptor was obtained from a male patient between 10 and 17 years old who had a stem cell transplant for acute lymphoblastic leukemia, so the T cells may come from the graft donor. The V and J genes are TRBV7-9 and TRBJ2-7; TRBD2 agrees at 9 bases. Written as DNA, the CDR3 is TGTGCCAGCAGCGCCCCGGGACTAGCCGACGAGCAGTACTTC. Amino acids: CASSAPGLADEQYF.